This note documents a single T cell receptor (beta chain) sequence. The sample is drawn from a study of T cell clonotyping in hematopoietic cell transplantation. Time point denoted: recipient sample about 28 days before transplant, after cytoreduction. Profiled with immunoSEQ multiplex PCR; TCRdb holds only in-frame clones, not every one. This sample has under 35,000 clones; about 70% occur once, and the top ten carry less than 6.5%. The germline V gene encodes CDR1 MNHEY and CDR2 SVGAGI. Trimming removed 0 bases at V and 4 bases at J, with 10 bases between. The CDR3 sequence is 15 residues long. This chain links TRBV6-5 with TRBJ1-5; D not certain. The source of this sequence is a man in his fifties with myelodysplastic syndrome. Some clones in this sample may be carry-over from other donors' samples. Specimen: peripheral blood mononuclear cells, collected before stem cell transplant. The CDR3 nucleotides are TGTGCCAGCAGTTACTCGAGGAGTAGGAATCAGCCCCAGCATTTT. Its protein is CASSYSRSRNQPQHF.